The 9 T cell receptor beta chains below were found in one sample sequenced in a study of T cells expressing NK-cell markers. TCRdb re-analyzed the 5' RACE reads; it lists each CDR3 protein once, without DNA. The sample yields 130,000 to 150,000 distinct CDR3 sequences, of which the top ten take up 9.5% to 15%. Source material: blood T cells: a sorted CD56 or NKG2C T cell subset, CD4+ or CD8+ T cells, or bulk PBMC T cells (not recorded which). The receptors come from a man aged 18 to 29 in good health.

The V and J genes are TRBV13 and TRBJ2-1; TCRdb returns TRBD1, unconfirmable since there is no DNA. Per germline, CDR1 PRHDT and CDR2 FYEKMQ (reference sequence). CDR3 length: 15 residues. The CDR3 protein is CASSLAGTGENEQFF.

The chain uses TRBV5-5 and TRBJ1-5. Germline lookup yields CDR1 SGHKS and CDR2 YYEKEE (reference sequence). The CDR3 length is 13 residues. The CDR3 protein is CASSLGPNQPQHF.

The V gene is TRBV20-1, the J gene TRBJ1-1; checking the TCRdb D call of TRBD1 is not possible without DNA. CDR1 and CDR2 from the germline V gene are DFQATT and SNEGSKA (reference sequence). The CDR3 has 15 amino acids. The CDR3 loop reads CVGPDRFYGNTEAFF.

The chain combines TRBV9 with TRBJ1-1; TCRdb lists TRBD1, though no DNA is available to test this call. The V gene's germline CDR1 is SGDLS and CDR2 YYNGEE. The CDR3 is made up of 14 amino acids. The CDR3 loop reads CASKTGPSNTEAFF.

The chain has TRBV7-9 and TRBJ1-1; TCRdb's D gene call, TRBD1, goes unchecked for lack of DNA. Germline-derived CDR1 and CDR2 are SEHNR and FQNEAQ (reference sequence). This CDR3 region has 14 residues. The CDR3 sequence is CAGRTTTGKVEAFF. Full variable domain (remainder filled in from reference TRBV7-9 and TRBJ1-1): DTGVSQNPRHKITKRGQNVTFRCDPISEHNRLYWYRQTLGQGPEFLTYFQNEAQLEKSRLLSDRFSAERPKGSFSTLEIQRTEQGDSAMYLCAGRTTTGKVEAFFGQGTRLTVV.

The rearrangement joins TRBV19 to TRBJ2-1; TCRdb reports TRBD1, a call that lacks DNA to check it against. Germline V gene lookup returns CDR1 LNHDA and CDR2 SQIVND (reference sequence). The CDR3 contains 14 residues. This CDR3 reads CASNSGRGWNEQFF.

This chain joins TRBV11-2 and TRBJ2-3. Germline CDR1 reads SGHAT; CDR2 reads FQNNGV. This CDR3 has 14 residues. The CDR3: CASSLDPRTDTQYF. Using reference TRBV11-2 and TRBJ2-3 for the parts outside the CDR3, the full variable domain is EAGVAQSPRYKIIEKRQSVAFWCNPISGHATLYWYQQILGQGPKLLIQFQNNGVVDDSQLPKDRFSAERLKGVDSTLKIQPAKLEDSAVYLCASSLDPRTDTQYFGPGTRLTVL.

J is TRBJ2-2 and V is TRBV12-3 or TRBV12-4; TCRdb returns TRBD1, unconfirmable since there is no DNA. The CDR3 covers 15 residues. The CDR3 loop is CASSNRRGGTGELFF.

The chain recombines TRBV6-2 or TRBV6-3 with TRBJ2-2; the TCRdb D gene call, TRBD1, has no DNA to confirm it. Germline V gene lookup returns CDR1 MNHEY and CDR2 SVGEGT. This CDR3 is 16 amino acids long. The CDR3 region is CASSPGQGSKTGELFF.